A single sample gave rise to the 30 T cell receptor beta chains below, sequenced in a study of blood T cell repertoires in COVID-19. Assay used: immunoSEQ multiplex PCR; TCRdb lists only in-frame clones, some missing. The repertoire includes some 210,000 clones, 70% to 90% of them detected once, and around 5.9% sits in the top ten. The material sequenced was peripheral blood. The receptors stem from a middle-aged woman who had recovered from COVID-19.

The chain combines TRBV9 with TRBJ1-1; weak D call: TRBD1 (6 bases). The length of the CDR3 is 12 residues. The germline V and J ends were trimmed by 4 bases and 7 bases, with 11 bases remaining between them. From germline, CDR1 is SGDLS and CDR2 YYNGEE. The CDR3 region has the DNA TGTGCCAGCAGCTACAGGGAGGGTGAAGCTTTCTTT. This sequence encodes CASSYREGEAFF. Using reference TRBV9 and TRBJ1-1 for the parts outside the CDR3, the full variable domain is DSGVTQTPKHLITATGQRVTLRCSPRSGDLSVYWYQQSLDQGLQFLIQYYNGEERAKGNILERFSAQQFPDLHSELNLSSLELGDSALYFCASSYREGEAFFGQGTRLTVV.

J is TRBJ1-2 and V is TRBV27; D is possibly TRBD1 (6 bases). The CDR3 totals 14 residues. The V gene lost 5 bases and the J gene lost 6 bases, with 16 bases spanning the gap. The V gene's germline CDR1 is MNHEY and CDR2 SMNVEV (reference sequence). Here the CDR3 DNA reads TGTGCCAGCAGTCTTCGGACAGAAACAGATGGCTACACCTTC. Translation: CASSLRTETDGYTF.

V and J are TRBV7-2 and TRBJ2-7; no reliable D call. The V end was cut by 3 bases, the J end by 5 bases, with 8 bases between. This CDR3 has 12 amino acids. Per the germline V gene, CDR1 is SGHTA and CDR2 is FQGNSA. For the CDR3, the DNA is TGTGCCAGCAGCTTCTCTACCCACGAGCAGTACTTC. Its protein product is CASSFSTHEQYF.

The rearrangement joins TRBV2 to TRBJ2-6; the match to TRBD1 covers 9 bases. V was pared by 5 bases and J by 2 bases, with 10 bases of the junction left unmatched. The CDR3 extends over 18 amino acids. Per the germline V gene, CDR1 is SNHLY and CDR2 is FYNNEI. The CDR3 DNA reads TGTGCCAGCAGTTTTACCGGGACAGGGAACCCTGGGGCCAACGTCCTGACTTTC. Translating gives CASSFTGTGNPGANVLTF.

This chain connects TRBV2 to TRBJ2-1; D not certain. Trimming took off 3 bases at V and 6 bases at J, with 12 bases between the two ends. The CDR3 extends over 14 amino acids. Germline CDR1 and CDR2: SNHLY and FYNNEI. CDR3 coding DNA: TGTGCCAGCAGTGACGCACGGTCCACCAATGAGCAGTTCTTC. This translates into CASSDARSTNEQFF.

Concerning this clone: Germline is not matched at one junction end, which may reflect a read error. V is TRBV7-9 and J is TRBJ2-1; the D is unclear. Per the germline V gene, CDR1 is SEHNR and CDR2 is FQNEAQ (reference sequence). This CDR3 region has 13 residues. CDR3 sequence reads: CASSSLIYDEQFF. The DNA for the CDR3 is TGTGCCAGCAGCTCACTTATCTACGATGAGCAGTTCTTC.

The rearrangement links TRBV29-1 to TRBJ2-3; 9 bases line up with TRBD2. There are 16 residues in the CDR3. V dropped 5 bases and J dropped 2; count of bases not matched to a gene: 11. In germline, CDR1 is SQVTM, CDR2 ANQGSEA. CDR3 region: CSVKGAASGTTDTQYF. As DNA, the CDR3 is TGCAGCGTTAAGGGGGCGGCTAGCGGGACCACAGATACGCAGTATTTT.

This chain links TRBV11-3 with TRBJ2-7; tentatively, D is TRBD2 (5 bases). Per germline, CDR1 SGHNT and CDR2 YENEEA. Trimming removed 3 bases at V and 5 bases at J, with 8 bases between. CDR3 length equals 12 residues. This CDR3 is CASSFGIDEQYF. The CDR3 nucleotides are TGTGCCAGCAGCTTCGGGATCGACGAGCAGTACTTC.

This sequence joins TRBV7-9 and TRBJ2-6; maybe TRBD1 (5 bases). From germline, CDR1 is SEHNR and CDR2 FQNEAQ (reference sequence). V shed 1 base and J shed 2 bases, with 12 bases lying between them. The CDR3 is 17 residues long. Here the CDR3 reads CASSLDTNRPGANVLTF. CDR3 sequence (DNA): TGTGCCAGCAGCTTAGACACGAACAGGCCTGGGGCCAACGTCCTGACTTTC.

V is TRBV9 and J is TRBJ2-3; 12 bases line up with TRBD2. The CDR3 covers 16 residues. Per the germline V gene, CDR1 is SGDLS and CDR2 is YYNGEE. V lost 2 bases, J lost 4 bases, and 5 bases stayed unmatched. The CDR3 sequence is CASSVASGRASDTQYF. The CDR3 DNA is TGTGCCAGCAGCGTGGCTAGCGGGAGGGCCTCAGATACGCAGTATTTT.

As regards this clone: At the DNA level, this CDR3 is encoded by other sequences in the same sample as well. The chain is built from TRBV4-3 and TRBJ1-1, with D hard to call. The germline V and J ends were trimmed by 1 base and 2 bases, with 5 bases remaining between them. The germline V gene encodes CDR1 LGHNA and CDR2 YSLEER. CDR3 length: 13 residues. In nucleotides, the CDR3 is TGCGCCAGCAGCCAAGCAGGTAACACTGAAGCTTTCTTT. Translating it yields CASSQAGNTEAFF.

The chain recombines TRBV28 with TRBJ1-6; D remains ambiguous. CDR3 length: 14 residues. The germline V gene has CDR1 MDHEN and CDR2 SYDVKM. V was pared by 3 bases and J by 5 bases, with 8 bases between. CDR3 residues: CASSLRANNSPLHF. The CDR3 DNA reads TGTGCCAGCAGTTTGAGGGCAAATAATTCACCCCTCCACTTT.

The CDR3 DNA reads as TGTGCCAGCAGTTTAAACTGGTTTTGGACATCGAACACCGGGGAGCTGTTTTTT. Translating gives CASSLNWFWTSNTGELFF. V and J are TRBV27 and TRBJ2-2, with a weak D call TRBD1 (5 bases). There are 18 residues in the CDR3. V dropped 2 bases and J dropped 0 bases, with 16 bases sitting between them. Germline V gives CDR1 MNHEY, CDR2 SMNVEV (reference sequence).

The chain employs TRBV28 and TRBJ2-3; no reliable D call. The CDR3 contains 16 residues. V lost 5 bases and J 0 bases, leaving 15 bases between the germline ends. Germline CDR1 MDHEN, CDR2 SYDVKM. The CDR3 region is CASSPHDGASTDTQYF. Written as DNA, the CDR3 is TGTGCCAGCAGTCCTCACGACGGAGCTAGCACAGATACGCAGTATTTT.

This sequence joins TRBV20-1 and TRBJ1-1, with 9 nucleotides matching TRBD1. The CDR3 length is 11 residues. Losses at the gene ends were 6 bases for V and 10 bases for J; bases not matched to a gene: 6. Germline V gene data show CDR1 as DFQATT and CDR2 as SNEGSKA (reference sequence). The CDR3 DNA sequence: TGCAGTGCCCCTGGGACAGGGACAGCTTTCTTT. Translating it yields CSAPGTGTAFF.

V gene TRBV7-2 combines with J gene TRBJ2-7; perhaps TRBD1 as D (5 bases). The germline V and J ends were trimmed by 3 bases and 4 bases, with 13 bases remaining between them. In germline, CDR1 is SGHTA, CDR2 FQGNSA. The CDR3 runs 14 residues. CDR3 residues: CASSFGQGVYEQYF. The CDR3 nucleotides read TGTGCCAGCAGCTTTGGGCAGGGTGTATACGAGCAGTACTTC.

The chain recombines TRBV4-1 with TRBJ2-1; TRBD2 matches at 11 bases. V shed 3 bases, J shed 0 bases, and the junction held 10 bases outside the gene matches. Germline V lookup: CDR1 MGHRA, CDR2 YSYEKL. The CDR3 covers 19 residues. The CDR3 nucleotides read TGCGCCAGCAGCCAGGAGAGACTAGCGGGACGGAGCTCCTACAATGAGCAGTTCTTC. Amino acid sequence: CASSQERLAGRSSYNEQFF.

This clone was picked up one time. The CDR3 DNA sequence: TGTGCCAGCAGTGATAGACAGACGAGCAATCAGCCCCAGCATTTT. As protein: CASSDRQTSNQPQHF. The chain links TRBV6-1 to TRBJ1-5, with a tentative D call TRBD1 (5 bases). The germline V and J ends were trimmed by 3 bases and 1 base, with 10 bases remaining between them. CDR3 length: 15 amino acids. Germline V CDR1 and CDR2: MNHNS, SASEGT.

The chain joins TRBV4-2 to TRBJ1-1, with 9 nucleotides matching TRBD1. V trimming: 0 bases; J trimming: 3 bases; junction bases outside the gene matches: 11. Looked up from germline, CDR1 is LGHNA and CDR2 is YNFKEQ. The CDR3 spans 18 residues. The CDR3 protein is CASSQDPVLRDRDTEAFF. The CDR3 nucleotides read TGTGCCAGCAGCCAAGATCCGGTACTCCGGGACAGGGACACTGAAGCTTTCTTT.

The rearrangement links TRBV7-9 to TRBJ1-5; D call uncertain. Per the germline V gene, CDR1 is SEHNR and CDR2 is FQNEAQ (reference sequence). This CDR3 region has 12 residues. Trimming took 2 bases from V and 5 from J, leaving 4 bases between them. The CDR3 DNA is TGTGCCAGCAGCTTAATCGATCAGCCCCAGCATTTT. This codes for CASSLIDQPQHF.

The rearrangement joins TRBV27 to TRBJ2-2; the match to TRBD1 covers 7 bases. V shed 5 bases and J 5 bases; nucleotides not matched to a gene: 8. The germline V gene has CDR1 MNHEY and CDR2 SMNVEV (reference sequence). CDR3 size: 15 residues. The CDR3 here is CASSPGRGSTGELFF. CDR3 sequence (DNA): TGTGCCAGCAGTCCCGGCAGGGGGAGTACCGGGGAGCTGTTTTTT.

The rearrangement links TRBV6-5 to TRBJ1-5; 8 bases are shared with TRBD1. The V and J ends lost 10 bases and 7 bases, in that order; junction bases with no gene match: 9. Per germline, CDR1 MNHEY and CDR2 SVGAGI. CDR3 size: 13 residues. The CDR3 is CATTQGVGQPQHF. As DNA, the CDR3 is TGTGCCACCACACAGGGGGTCGGGCAGCCCCAGCATTTT.

This chain joins TRBV20-1 and TRBJ2-5, with 15 positions matching TRBD2. The germline gives CDR1 DFQATT, CDR2 SNEGSKA (reference sequence). The length of the CDR3 is 16 residues. Trimming took 3 bases from V and 5 from J; bases not matched to a gene: 7. The CDR3 DNA reads TGCAGTGCTAGTAGGACTAGCGGGAGGGTAGGCGAGACCCAGTACTTC. Protein: CSASRTSGRVGETQYF.

This clone has more than one count but fewer than ten. The chain is built from TRBV7-2 and TRBJ2-6; possible D gene TRBD1, 5 bases. CDR1 is SGHTA, CDR2 FQGNSA, per germline. The CDR3 runs 16 residues. V gave up 5 bases and J gave up 0 bases, with 11 bases separating them. Here the CDR3 reads CASSPQTASGANVLTF. For the CDR3, the DNA is TGTGCCAGCAGCCCCCAGACAGCCTCTGGGGCCAACGTCCTGACTTTC.

The rearrangement links TRBV4-1 to TRBJ1-4; weak D call: TRBD1 (6 bases). With 5 bases removed from V and 8 bases from J, the gap between germline ends came to 18 bases. CDR1 is MGHRA and CDR2 is YSYEKL in the germline V gene. The CDR3 contains 15 residues. In DNA form, the CDR3 reads TGCGCCAGCAGCACCCAGTCAGGGGTTCAGGAAAAACTGTTTTTT. Its translation is CASSTQSGVQEKLFF.

The gene calls are TRBV4-3 and TRBJ2-3, with a tentative D call TRBD2 (6 bases). V lost 2 bases and J lost 6, with 21 bases in between. The CDR3 extends over 17 amino acids. The V gene's germline CDR1 is LGHNA and CDR2 YSLEER. CDR3 sequence (DNA): TGCGCCAGCAGCCAACTCCGGGACTCTGACACCATGGATACGCAGTATTTT. Translated: CASSQLRDSDTMDTQYF.

V usage is TRBV29-1 and J usage is TRBJ2-7; 8 nucleotides align to TRBD1. Germline CDR1 and CDR2: SQVTM and ANQGSEA. This CDR3 is 14 amino acids long. The V segment lost 6 bases and the J segment 4 bases; nucleotides outside the gene matches: 11. CDR3 nucleotides: TGCAGCGTAACTCAGGGGGCCTTCGTTTACGAGCAGTACTTC. As protein: CSVTQGAFVYEQYF.

This clone came up a few times. The V call is TRBV5-1, the J call TRBJ1-1; no firm D call. This CDR3 spans 16 amino acids. CDR1 is SGHRS, CDR2 YFSETQ, per germline. V was shortened by 4 bases and J by 3 bases, with 19 bases between the two germline ends. The CDR3 protein is CASSPPPGRDDTEAFF. The DNA of the CDR3 is TGCGCCAGCAGCCCTCCCCCGGGGAGGGATGACACTGAAGCTTTCTTT.

This rearrangement joins TRBV13 to TRBJ2-3; D perhaps matches TRBD1 (6 bases). The CDR3 covers 15 residues. Per the germline V gene, CDR1 is PRHDT and CDR2 is FYEKMQ (reference sequence). The V gene lost 4 bases and the J gene lost 5 bases, with 16 bases spanning the gap. The CDR3 loop reads CASSSARARGDTQYF. In DNA form, the CDR3 reads TGTGCCAGCAGCTCGGCCCGGGCCAGGGGAGATACGCAGTATTTT.

V gene TRBV3-1 (or the pseudogene TRBV3-2) combines with J gene TRBJ1-2; a weak D match, TRBD1 (5 bases). The CDR3 consists of 15 residues. The V gene lost 0 bases and the J gene lost 7 bases, with 15 bases spanning the gap. CDR1 is LGHDT and CDR2 is YNNKEL in the germline V gene (reference sequence). The CDR3 protein is CASSQDGQVQVGYTF. The DNA of the CDR3 is TGTGCCAGCAGCCAAGACGGACAAGTTCAGGTTGGCTACACCTTC.